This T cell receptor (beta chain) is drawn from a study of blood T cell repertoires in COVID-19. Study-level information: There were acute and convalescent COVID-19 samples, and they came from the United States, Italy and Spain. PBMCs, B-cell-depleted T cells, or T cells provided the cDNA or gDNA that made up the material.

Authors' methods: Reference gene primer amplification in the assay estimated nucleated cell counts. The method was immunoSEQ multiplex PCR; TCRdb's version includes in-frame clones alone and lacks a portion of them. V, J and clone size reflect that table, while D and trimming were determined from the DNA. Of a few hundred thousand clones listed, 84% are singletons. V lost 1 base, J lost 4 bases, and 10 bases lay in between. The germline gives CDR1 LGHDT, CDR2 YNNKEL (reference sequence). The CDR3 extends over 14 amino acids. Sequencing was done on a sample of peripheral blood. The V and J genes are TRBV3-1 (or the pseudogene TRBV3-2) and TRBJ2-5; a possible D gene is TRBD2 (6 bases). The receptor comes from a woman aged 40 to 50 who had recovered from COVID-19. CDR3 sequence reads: CASSQGAGRETQYF. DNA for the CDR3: TGTGCCAGCAGCCAAGGAGCGGGTAGAGAGACCCAGTACTTC.